This T cell receptor (beta chain) was captured by sequencing in a study of control samples from healthy donors and cancer patients. V shed 4 bases and J 6 bases; nucleotides not matched to a gene: 5. Germline-derived CDR1 and CDR2 are MGHRA and YSYEKL. There are 15 residues in the CDR3. The protocol was immunoSEQ multiplex PCR, while the TCRdb copy is restricted to in-frame clones and leaves out a portion. This sample yields under 450,000 clones, of which 80% to 95% are seen a single time; just under 6.5% belongs to the top ten. This TCR was sampled from a man aged 40-49 years with head and neck cancer. V usage is TRBV4-1 and J usage is TRBJ1-5, with 11 bases lining up with TRBD1. Sequenced sample: PBMCs. The DNA of the CDR3 is TGCGCCAGCAGCCGGGGACAGGGGGGAGGTCAGCCCCAGCATTTT. Amino acids: CASSRGQGGGQPQHF.